This TCR beta chain was documented in a study of OX40 agonist ivuxolimab in advanced cancers. The V end was cut by 6 bases, the J end by 0 bases, with 6 bases between. Germline CDR1 reads ENHRY; CDR2 reads SYGVKD. The CDR3 has 12 residues. Sequencing was performed with immunoSEQ multiplex PCR; in TCRdb, only in-frame clones are kept and a portion is missing. The sample lists around 35,000 clones, about 87% occurring once. This sequence joins TRBV10-3 and TRBJ2-7; D gene uncertain. This sequence was found in an adult with an advanced solid tumor such as melanoma, head and neck, liver or kidney cancer. The source was CD4+ or CD8+ T cells sorted from blood, collected in a trial of the OX40 agonist ivuxolimab. The CDR3 loop is CAISATSYEQYF. In DNA form, the CDR3 reads TGTGCCATCAGCGCAACCTCCTACGAGCAGTACTTC.